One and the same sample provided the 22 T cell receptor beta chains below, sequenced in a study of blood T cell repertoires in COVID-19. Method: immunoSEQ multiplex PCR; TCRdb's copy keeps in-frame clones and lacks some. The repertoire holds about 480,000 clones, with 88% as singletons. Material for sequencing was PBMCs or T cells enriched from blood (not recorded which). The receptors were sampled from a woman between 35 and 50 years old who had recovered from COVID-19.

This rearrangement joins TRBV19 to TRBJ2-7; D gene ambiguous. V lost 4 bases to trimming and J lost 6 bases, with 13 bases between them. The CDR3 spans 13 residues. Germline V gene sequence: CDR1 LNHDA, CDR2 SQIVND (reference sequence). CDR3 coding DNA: TGTGCCAGTAGTAGCCGAGACCGAGGCGAGCAGTACTTC. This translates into CASSSRDRGEQYF.

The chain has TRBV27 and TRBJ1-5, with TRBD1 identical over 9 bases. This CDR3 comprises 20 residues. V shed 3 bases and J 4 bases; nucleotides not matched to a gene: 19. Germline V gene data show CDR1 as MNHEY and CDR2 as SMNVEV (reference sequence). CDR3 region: CASSLPDTGTGCDGNQPQHF. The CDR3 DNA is TGTGCCAGCAGTTTGCCCGATACCGGGACAGGGTGTGATGGTAATCAGCCCCAGCATTTT.

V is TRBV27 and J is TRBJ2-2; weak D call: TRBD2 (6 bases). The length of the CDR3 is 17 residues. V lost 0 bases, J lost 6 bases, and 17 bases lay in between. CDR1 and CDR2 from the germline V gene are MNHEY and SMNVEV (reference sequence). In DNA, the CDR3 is TGTGCCAGCAGTTTATCGGGACTTCCTGCCGGGGCCGGGGAGCTGTTTTTT. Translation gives CASSLSGLPAGAGELFF.

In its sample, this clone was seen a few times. The CDR3 DNA reads as TGTGCCAGCAGTTCAGTGAACACTGAAGCTTTCTTT. It translates to CASSSVNTEAFF. The chain combines TRBV6-2 or TRBV6-3 with TRBJ1-1; D is undetermined. Germline CDR1 is MNHEY and CDR2 is SVGEGT. V lost 4 bases to trimming and J lost 0 bases, with 3 bases between them. The CDR3 consists of 12 residues.

CDR3 sequence: CAISGVTSTDTQYF. CDR3 bases: TGTGCCATCAGTGGCGTCACGAGCACAGATACGCAGTATTTT. The chain couples TRBV10-3 to TRBJ2-3; D gene unclear. Germline CDR1 and CDR2: ENHRY and SYGVKD. V was pared by 4 bases and J by 0 bases, with 8 bases between. CDR3 length: 14 amino acids.

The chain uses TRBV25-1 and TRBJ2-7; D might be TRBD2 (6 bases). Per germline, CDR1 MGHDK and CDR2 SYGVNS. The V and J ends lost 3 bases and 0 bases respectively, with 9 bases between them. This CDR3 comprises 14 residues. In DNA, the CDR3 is TGTGCCAGCAGTGAGGGACTGTACTCCTACGAGCAGTACTTC. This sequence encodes CASSEGLYSYEQYF.

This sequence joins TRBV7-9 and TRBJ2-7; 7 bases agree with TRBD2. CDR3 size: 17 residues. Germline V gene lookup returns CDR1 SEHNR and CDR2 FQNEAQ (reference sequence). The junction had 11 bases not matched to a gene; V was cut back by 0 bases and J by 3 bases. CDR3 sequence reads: CASSLAPVSAGDYEQYF. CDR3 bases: TGTGCCAGCAGCTTAGCTCCTGTATCCGCGGGAGACTACGAGCAGTACTTC.

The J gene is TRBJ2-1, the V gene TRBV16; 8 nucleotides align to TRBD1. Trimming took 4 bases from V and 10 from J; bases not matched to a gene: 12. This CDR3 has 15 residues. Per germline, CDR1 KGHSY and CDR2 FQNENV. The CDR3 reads CASSPGQGSPEEQFF. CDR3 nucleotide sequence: TGTGCCAGCAGCCCAGGACAGGGCTCTCCAGAGGAGCAGTTCTTC.

CDR3 nucleotides: TGTGCCAGCAGCTTATCCTCCGGGAGGGGAGGTCTATATGGCTACACCTTC. Its translation: CASSLSSGRGGLYGYTF. The rearrangement links TRBV7-9 to TRBJ1-2, with D possibly being TRBD1 (5 bases). There are 17 residues in the CDR3. V lost 2 bases and J lost 5, with 21 bases in between. Looked up from germline, CDR1 is SEHNR and CDR2 is FQNEAQ (reference sequence).

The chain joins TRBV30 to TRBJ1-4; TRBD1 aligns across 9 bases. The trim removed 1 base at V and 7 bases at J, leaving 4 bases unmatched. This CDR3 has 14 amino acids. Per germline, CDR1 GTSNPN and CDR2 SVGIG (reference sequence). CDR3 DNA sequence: TGTGCCTGGAGTGGGGGACAGGGAAGTGAAAAACTGTTTTTT. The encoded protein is CAWSGGQGSEKLFF.

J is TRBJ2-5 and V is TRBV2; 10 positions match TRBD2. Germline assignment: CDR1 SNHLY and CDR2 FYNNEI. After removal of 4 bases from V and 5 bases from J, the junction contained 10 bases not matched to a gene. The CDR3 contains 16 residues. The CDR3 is CASSAWASGSFETQYF. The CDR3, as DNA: TGTGCCAGCAGTGCGTGGGCTAGCGGGAGTTTTGAGACCCAGTACTTC.

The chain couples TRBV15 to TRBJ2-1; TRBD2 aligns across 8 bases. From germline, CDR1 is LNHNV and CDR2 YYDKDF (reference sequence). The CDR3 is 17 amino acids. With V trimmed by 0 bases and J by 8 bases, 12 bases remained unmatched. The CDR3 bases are TGTGCCACCAGCAGAGATCTAAGCTACAGCGGGAGCTATGAGCAGTTCTTC. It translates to CATSRDLSYSGSYEQFF.

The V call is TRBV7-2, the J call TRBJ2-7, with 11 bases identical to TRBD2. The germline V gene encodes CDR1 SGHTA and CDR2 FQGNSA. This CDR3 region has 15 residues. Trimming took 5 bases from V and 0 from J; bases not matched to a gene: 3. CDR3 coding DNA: TGTGCCAGCAGCGTAACTAGCGGGAGCTCCTACGAGCAGTACTTC. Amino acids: CASSVTSGSSYEQYF.

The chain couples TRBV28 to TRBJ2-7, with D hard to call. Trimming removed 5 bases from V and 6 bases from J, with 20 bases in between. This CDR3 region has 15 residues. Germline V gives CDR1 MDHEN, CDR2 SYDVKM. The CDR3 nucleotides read TGTGCCAGCAGTCCAGAGGCTTACATCTACCCCGAGCAGTACTTC. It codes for CASSPEAYIYPEQYF.

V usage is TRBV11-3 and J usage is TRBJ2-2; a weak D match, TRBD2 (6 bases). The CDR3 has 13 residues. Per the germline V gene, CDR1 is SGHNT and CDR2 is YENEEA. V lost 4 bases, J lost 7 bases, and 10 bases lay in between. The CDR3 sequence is CASSSVADGELFF. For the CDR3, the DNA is TGTGCCAGCAGCTCTGTAGCGGACGGGGAGCTGTTTTTT.

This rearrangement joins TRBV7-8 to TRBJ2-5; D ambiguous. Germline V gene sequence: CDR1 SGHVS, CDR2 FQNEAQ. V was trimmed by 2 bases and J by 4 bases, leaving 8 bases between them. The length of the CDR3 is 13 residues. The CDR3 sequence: CASSLWALETQYF. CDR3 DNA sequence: TGTGCCAGCAGCTTATGGGCGTTAGAGACCCAGTACTTC.

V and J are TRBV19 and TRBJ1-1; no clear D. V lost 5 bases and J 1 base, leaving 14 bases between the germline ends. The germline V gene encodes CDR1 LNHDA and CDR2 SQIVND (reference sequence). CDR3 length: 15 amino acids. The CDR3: CASSPLTAGNTEAFF. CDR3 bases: TGTGCCAGTAGTCCTTTGACGGCGGGGAACACTGAAGCTTTCTTT.

This CDR3 reads CASSPAGQDEQYF. CDR3 sequence (DNA): TGTGCCAGCTCACCAGCAGGCCAGGACGAGCAGTACTTC. The chain is built from TRBV18 and TRBJ2-7; D is ambiguous. Trimming took 2 bases from V and 5 from J, leaving 10 bases between them. CDR3 length: 13 residues. Germline loops: CDR1 KGHSH, CDR2 LQKENI.

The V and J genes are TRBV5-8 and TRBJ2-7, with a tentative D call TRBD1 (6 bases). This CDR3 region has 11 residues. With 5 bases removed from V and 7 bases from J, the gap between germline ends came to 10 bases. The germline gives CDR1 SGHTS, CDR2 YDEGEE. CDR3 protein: CASRTQGEQYF. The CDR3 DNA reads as TGTGCCAGCAGGACGCAGGGGGAGCAGTACTTC.

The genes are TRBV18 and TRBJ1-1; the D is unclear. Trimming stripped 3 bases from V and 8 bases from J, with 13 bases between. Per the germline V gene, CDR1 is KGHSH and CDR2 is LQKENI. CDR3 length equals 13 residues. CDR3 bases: TGTGCCAGCTCACCTGGGTATGGCGGAGAAGCTTTCTTT. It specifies CASSPGYGGEAFF.

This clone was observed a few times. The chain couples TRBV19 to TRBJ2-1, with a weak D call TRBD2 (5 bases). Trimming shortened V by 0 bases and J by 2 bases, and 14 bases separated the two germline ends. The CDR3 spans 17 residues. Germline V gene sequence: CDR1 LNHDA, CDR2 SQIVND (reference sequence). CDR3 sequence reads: CASSIDLGRATYNEQFF. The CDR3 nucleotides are TGTGCCAGTAGTATAGATCTTGGGCGGGCTACCTACAATGAGCAGTTCTTC.

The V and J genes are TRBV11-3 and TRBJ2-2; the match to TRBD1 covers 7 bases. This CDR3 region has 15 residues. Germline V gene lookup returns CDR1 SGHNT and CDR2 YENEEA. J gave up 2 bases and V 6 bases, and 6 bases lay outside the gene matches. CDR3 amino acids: CASSQDRFNTGELFF. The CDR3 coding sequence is TGTGCCAGCAGTCAGGACAGGTTTAACACCGGGGAGCTGTTTTTT. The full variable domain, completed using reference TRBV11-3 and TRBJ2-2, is EAGVVQSPRYKIIEKKQPVAFWCNPISGHNTLYWYLQNLGQGPELLIRYENEEAVDDSQLPKDRFSAERLKGVDSTLKIQPAELGDSAVYLCASSQDRFNTGELFFGEGSRLTVL.